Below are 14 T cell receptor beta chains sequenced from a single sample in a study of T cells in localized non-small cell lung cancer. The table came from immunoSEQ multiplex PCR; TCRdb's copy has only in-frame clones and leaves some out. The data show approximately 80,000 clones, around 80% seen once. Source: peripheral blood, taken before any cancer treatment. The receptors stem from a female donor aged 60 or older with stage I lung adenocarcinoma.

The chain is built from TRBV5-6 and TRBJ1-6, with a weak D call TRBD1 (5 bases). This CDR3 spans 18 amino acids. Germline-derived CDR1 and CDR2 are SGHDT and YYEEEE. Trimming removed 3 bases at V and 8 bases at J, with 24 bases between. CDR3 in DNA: TGTGCCAGCAGCTATCAGGTGGGGGGTGCGATCGTCGATTCACCCCTCCACTTT. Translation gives CASSYQVGGAIVDSPLHF.

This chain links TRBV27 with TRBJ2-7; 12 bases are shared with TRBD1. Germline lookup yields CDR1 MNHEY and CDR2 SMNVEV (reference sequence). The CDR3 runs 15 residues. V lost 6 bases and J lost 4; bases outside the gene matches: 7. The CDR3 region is CASSKGQGARYEQYF. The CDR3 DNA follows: TGTGCCAGCAGCAAGGGACAGGGGGCGCGGTACGAGCAGTACTTC.

DNA of the CDR3: TGTGCCTGGAGTGTACAATGGGGGTCCGGGGAGCTGTTTTTT. Its translation: CAWSVQWGSGELFF. The chain is built from TRBV30 and TRBJ2-2; D tentatively fits TRBD1 or TRBD2 (5 bases each). The germline V gene encodes CDR1 GTSNPN and CDR2 SVGIG (reference sequence). Trimming cost V 0 bases and J 6 bases, with 11 bases left between them. The CDR3 has 14 amino acids.

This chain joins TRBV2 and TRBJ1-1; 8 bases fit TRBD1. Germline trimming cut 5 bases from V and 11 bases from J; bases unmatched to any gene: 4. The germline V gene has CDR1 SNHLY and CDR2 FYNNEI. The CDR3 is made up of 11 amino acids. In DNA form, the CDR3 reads TGTGCCAGCAGTCTAGACAGGGGCGCTTTCTTT. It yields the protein CASSLDRGAFF.

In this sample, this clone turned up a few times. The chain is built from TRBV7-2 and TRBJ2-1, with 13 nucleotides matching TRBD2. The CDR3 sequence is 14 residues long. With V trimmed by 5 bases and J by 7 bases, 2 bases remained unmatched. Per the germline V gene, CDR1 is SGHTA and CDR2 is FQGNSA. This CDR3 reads CASSRGLAGNEQFF. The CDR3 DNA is TGTGCCAGCAGCCGGGGACTAGCGGGGAATGAGCAGTTCTTC.

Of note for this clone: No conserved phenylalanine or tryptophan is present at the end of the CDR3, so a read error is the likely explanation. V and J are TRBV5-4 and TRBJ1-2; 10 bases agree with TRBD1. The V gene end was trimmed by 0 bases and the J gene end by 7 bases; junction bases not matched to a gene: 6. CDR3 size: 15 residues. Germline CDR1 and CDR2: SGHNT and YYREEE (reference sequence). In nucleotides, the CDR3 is TGTGCCAGCAGCTTGGGCGTGGGACAGGGGAGTGGCTACACCCTC. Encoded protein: CASSLGVGQGSGYTL.

The CDR3 DNA is TGTGCCAGCAGCCAAGAGGTCGGAGGGGGCGCCTATGGCTACACCTTC. Translated: CASSQEVGGGAYGYTF. V usage is TRBV14 and J usage is TRBJ1-2, with 7 bases identical to TRBD1. CDR3 length: 16 amino acids. From germline, CDR1 is SGHDN and CDR2 FVKESK. With 0 bases clipped from V and 4 bases from J, the junction kept 8 bases outside the gene matches.

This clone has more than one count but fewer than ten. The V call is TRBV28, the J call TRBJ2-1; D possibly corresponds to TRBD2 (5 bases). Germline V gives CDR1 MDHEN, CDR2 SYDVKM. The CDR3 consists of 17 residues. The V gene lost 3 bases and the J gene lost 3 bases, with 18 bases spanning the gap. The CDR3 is CASSLGSGKVFYNEQFF. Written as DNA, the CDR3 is TGTGCCAGCAGTTTGGGATCGGGAAAGGTTTTCTACAATGAGCAGTTCTTC.

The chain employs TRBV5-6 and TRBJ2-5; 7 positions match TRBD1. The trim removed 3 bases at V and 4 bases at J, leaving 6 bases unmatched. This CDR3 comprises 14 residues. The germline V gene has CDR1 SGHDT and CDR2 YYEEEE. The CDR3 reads CASSSQGTGETQYF. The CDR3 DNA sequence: TGTGCCAGCAGCTCACAGGGGACCGGAGAGACCCAGTACTTC.

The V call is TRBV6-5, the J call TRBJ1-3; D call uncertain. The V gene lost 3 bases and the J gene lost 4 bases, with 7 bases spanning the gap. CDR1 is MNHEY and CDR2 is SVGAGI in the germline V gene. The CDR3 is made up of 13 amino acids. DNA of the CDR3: TGTGCCAGCAGTTATACCGGAGGAAACACCATATATTTT. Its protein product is CASSYTGGNTIYF.

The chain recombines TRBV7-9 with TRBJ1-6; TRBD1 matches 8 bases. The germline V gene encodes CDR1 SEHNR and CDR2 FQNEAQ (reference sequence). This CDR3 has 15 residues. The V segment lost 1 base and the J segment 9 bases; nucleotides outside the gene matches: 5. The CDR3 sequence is CASSLDSGGPSPLHF. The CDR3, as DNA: TGTGCCAGCAGCTTAGACTCAGGGGGCCCTTCACCCCTCCACTTT.

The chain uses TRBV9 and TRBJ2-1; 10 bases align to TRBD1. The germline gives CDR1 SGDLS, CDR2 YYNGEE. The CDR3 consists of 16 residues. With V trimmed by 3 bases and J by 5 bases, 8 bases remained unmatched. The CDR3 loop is CASSGGQGVIHNEQFF. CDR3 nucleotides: TGTGCCAGCAGCGGCGGACAGGGGGTCATCCACAATGAGCAGTTCTTC.

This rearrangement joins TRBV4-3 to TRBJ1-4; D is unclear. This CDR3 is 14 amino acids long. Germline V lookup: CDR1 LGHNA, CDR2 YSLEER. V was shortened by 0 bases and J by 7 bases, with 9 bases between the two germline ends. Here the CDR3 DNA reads TGCGCCAGCAGCCAAGATCCGGGCAGTGAAAAACTGTTTTTT. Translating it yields CASSQDPGSEKLFF.

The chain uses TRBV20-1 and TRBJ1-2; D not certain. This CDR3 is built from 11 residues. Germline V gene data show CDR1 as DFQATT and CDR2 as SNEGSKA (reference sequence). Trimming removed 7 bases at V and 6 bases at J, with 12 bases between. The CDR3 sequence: CSGGGSHGYTF. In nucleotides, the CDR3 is TGCAGTGGGGGTGGGTCCCATGGCTACACCTTC.